This T cell receptor (beta chain) was sequenced for a study of blood T cells in healthy people across ages. Primed by a sample-barcoded 5' primer and a J-beta primer mix, a second PCR proceeded for 7 to 11 cycles. Each of the cDNA molecules was tagged by a template-switch adaptor with 12 random nucleotides. MiXCR was run by TCRdb on the 5' RACE reads, yielding one entry per CDR3 protein. Of about 1,500,000 distinct CDR3 sequences listed, approximately 42% are singletons. A few counts support this clonotype. After removal of 3 bases from V and 2 bases from J, the junction contained 20 bases not matched to a gene. CDR3 size: 21 residues. Germline V lookup: CDR1 SGHAT, CDR2 FQNNGV.

The chain joins TRBV11-2 to TRBJ2-3, with 10 bases fitting TRBD2. The clonotype was recovered from a woman in her late teens or twenties in good health. The sample comprised blood. CDR3 sequence: CASSFRWALPGTSEYTDTQYF. As DNA, the CDR3 is TGTGCCAGCAGCTTCAGATGGGCCCTTCCCGGGACTAGCGAATACACAGATACGCAGTATTTT.